One sample yielded the 2 T cell receptor beta chains listed below, sequenced in a study of OX40 agonist ivuxolimab in advanced cancers. Sequenced by immunoSEQ multiplex PCR; TCRdb stores in-frame clones only, minus some. Here the sample spans about 110,000 clones, less than 95% being singletons. The sequences come from CD4+ or CD8+ T cells sorted from blood, collected in a trial of the OX40 agonist ivuxolimab. All receptors derive from an adult with an advanced solid tumor such as melanoma, head and neck, liver or kidney cancer.

This clone was found once. This sequence joins TRBV6-5 and TRBJ1-3; D is uncertain. The germline V gene encodes CDR1 MNHEY and CDR2 SVGAGI. Trimming left V 0 bases short and J 2 bases short, with 11 bases between. CDR3 length: 16 amino acids. CDR3 bases: TGTGCCAGCAGTTACTCCTCGACCAACCCTGGAAACACCATATATTTT. Protein sequence: CASSYSSTNPGNTIYF.

The chain employs TRBV7-9 and TRBJ2-1; 8 bases match TRBD2. The trim removed 2 bases at V and 5 bases at J, leaving 11 bases unmatched. CDR3 size: 17 residues. CDR1 SEHNR and CDR2 FQNEAQ come from the germline V gene (reference sequence). The CDR3 sequence: CASSLTGAIAGHNEQFF. DNA of the CDR3: TGTGCCAGCAGCTTAACGGGGGCCATAGCGGGGCACAATGAGCAGTTCTTC. Using reference TRBV7-9 and TRBJ2-1 for the parts outside the CDR3, the full variable domain is DTGVSQNPRHKITKRGQNVTFRCDPISEHNRLYWYRQTLGQGPEFLTYFQNEAQLEKSRLLSDRFSAERPKGSFSTLEIQRTEQGDSAMYLCASSLTGAIAGHNEQFFGPGTRLTVL.